A single count supports the clone carrying this T cell receptor (beta chain). Clones were read by immunoSEQ multiplex PCR, and TCRdb kept only the in-frame ones, dropping some. The profile covers some 170,000 clones, with about 79% appearing a single time and approximately 27% taken by the ten largest. Germline CDR1 is SEHNR and CDR2 is FQNEAQ (reference sequence). CDR3 length equals 14 residues. V lost 3 bases to trimming and J lost 3 bases; unmatched junction nucleotides: 3. This sample is drawn from a study of blood T cell repertoires in COVID-19. Looking at the study overall: Material from acute and convalescent COVID-19 was sourced from the United States, Italy and Spain. PBMCs, B-cell-depleted T cells, or T cells were the source of the cDNA or gDNA that made up the material.

The sample comprised peripheral blood. The sequence was collected from a woman in her seventies with acute or convalescent COVID-19. The J gene is TRBJ2-7, the V gene TRBV7-9; TRBD2 agrees at 9 bases. The CDR3 DNA reads TGTGCCAGCAGCTTGGCGACTAGCGGCTACGAGCAGTACTTC. As protein: CASSLATSGYEQYF.